This is a list of T cell receptor beta chains from one sample in a study of spatial heterogeneity in lung cancer. TCRdb independently ran MiXCR on the 5' RACE reads; one entry per CDR3 protein. The sample lists around 5,000 distinct CDR3 sequences, about 7.4% seen once, with under 50% in the top ten. Here the sequenced sample was lung tumor tissue, taken at surgery. The source is a male donor with early-stage non-small cell lung cancer. Both conserved end residues are part of each CDR3. Fields, in order: clone size, J gene, CDR3 length, V gene, D gene, CDR3 DNA, CDR3 protein. D genes are given only for firm matches. Only some rows state a clone size, as once, few, many or a class for expanded clones.

clone size: large; J gene: TRBJ2-2; CDR3 length: 14; V gene: TRBV20-1; D gene: -; CDR3 DNA: TGCAGTGCGGGCCAGGGGGGTAACACCGGGGAGCTGTTTTTT; CDR3 protein: CSAGQGGNTGELFF
clone size: many; J gene: TRBJ2-7; CDR3 length: 15; V gene: TRBV12-5; D gene: -; CDR3 DNA: TGTGCTAGTGGTTTCCCTGGACAGTTCCCCTACGAGCAGTACTTC; CDR3 protein: CASGFPGQFPYEQYF
clone size: few; J gene: TRBJ1-1; CDR3 length: 14; V gene: TRBV30; D gene: TRBD1; CDR3 DNA: TGTGCCTGGAGTGGGGACAGTGGGCGTACTGAAGCTTTCTTT; CDR3 protein: CAWSGDSGRTEAFF
clone size: -; J gene: TRBJ1-3; CDR3 length: 16; V gene: TRBV7-9; D gene: -; CDR3 DNA: TGTGCCAGCAGCGTCTGGACAGCAGACTCTGGAAACACCATATATTTT; CDR3 protein: CASSVWTADSGNTIYF
clone size: many; J gene: TRBJ2-1; CDR3 length: 15; V gene: TRBV6-2/TRBV6-3; D gene: TRBD2; CDR3 DNA: TGTGCCACCGTCCCGGAGGGAGGGCCGGGGAATGAGCAGTTCTTC; CDR3 protein: CATVPEGGPGNEQFF
clone size: many; J gene: TRBJ2-3; CDR3 length: 17; V gene: TRBV6-6; D gene: -; CDR3 DNA: TGTGCCAGCAGTTACTGGGGGTCGGGTTCTCCCACAGATACGCAGTATTTT; CDR3 protein: CASSYWGSGSPTDTQYF
clone size: -; J gene: TRBJ2-3; CDR3 length: 14; V gene: TRBV28; D gene: TRBD2; CDR3 DNA: TGTGCCAGCAGCCGGGGACTAATTGCAGATACGCAGTATTTT; CDR3 protein: CASSRGLIADTQYF
clone size: medium-sized; J gene: TRBJ2-6; CDR3 length: 13; V gene: TRBV28; D gene: TRBD1; CDR3 DNA: TGTGCCAGCAGCCACAGGGGGACCAACGTCCTGACTTTC; CDR3 protein: CASSHRGTNVLTF
clone size: many; J gene: TRBJ2-3; CDR3 length: 12; V gene: TRBV13; D gene: TRBD2; CDR3 DNA: TGTGCCGGGGGACTAGCGTCAGATACGCAGTATTTT; CDR3 protein: CAGGLASDTQYF
clone size: many; J gene: TRBJ2-2; CDR3 length: 14; V gene: TRBV29-1; D gene: -; CDR3 DNA: TGCAGCGTTCGGGTAGGCGTCGGCGACGGGGAGCTGTTTTTT; CDR3 protein: CSVRVGVGDGELFF
clone size: few; J gene: TRBJ2-1; CDR3 length: 15; V gene: TRBV9; D gene: -; CDR3 DNA: TGTGCCAGCAGCCCCCGTGATAGACCATACAATGAGCAGTTCTTC; CDR3 protein: CASSPRDRPYNEQFF
clone size: many; J gene: TRBJ1-1; CDR3 length: 13; V gene: TRBV27; D gene: -; CDR3 DNA: TGTGCCAGCAGGCAGTCGGGGGGCTCTGAAGCTTTCTTT; CDR3 protein: CASRQSGGSEAFF
clone size: many; J gene: TRBJ2-6; CDR3 length: 15; V gene: TRBV5-1; D gene: -; CDR3 DNA: TGCGCCAGCAGCTTGGCCAACTCTGGGGCCAACGTCCTGACTTTC; CDR3 protein: CASSLANSGANVLTF
clone size: many; J gene: TRBJ1-2; CDR3 length: 14; V gene: TRBV5-1; D gene: -; CDR3 DNA: TGCGCCAGCAGCTCCTTCGACAGGCCTTATGGCTACACCTTC; CDR3 protein: CASSSFDRPYGYTF
clone size: many; J gene: TRBJ2-2; CDR3 length: 17; V gene: TRBV7-8; D gene: -; CDR3 DNA: TGTGCCAGCAGCTTAGGGTCTAGCCGACTGGTAGGCGGGGAGCTGTTTTTT; CDR3 protein: CASSLGSSRLVGGELFF
clone size: many; J gene: TRBJ1-6; CDR3 length: 15; V gene: TRBV2; D gene: -; CDR3 DNA: TGTGCCAGCAGTGAAGTAGGAGGTTTCGATTCACCCCTCCACTTT; CDR3 protein: CASSEVGGFDSPLHF
clone size: many; J gene: TRBJ2-5; CDR3 length: 17; V gene: TRBV29-1; D gene: TRBD2; CDR3 DNA: TGCAGCGTTGAGGGGCTAGCGGGAGGTTCGTACCAAGAGACCCAGTACTTC; CDR3 protein: CSVEGLAGGSYQETQYF
clone size: few; J gene: TRBJ2-2; CDR3 length: 14; V gene: TRBV30; D gene: TRBD2; CDR3 DNA: TGTGCCTGGAGTCTCGGACTAGCAGTCGGGGAGCTGTTTTTT; CDR3 protein: CAWSLGLAVGELFF
clone size: once; J gene: TRBJ2-7; CDR3 length: 15; V gene: TRBV25-1; D gene: TRBD2; CDR3 DNA: TGTGCCAGCAGCGCTAGCGGGAGTCCCTCCAACGAGCAGTACTTC; CDR3 protein: CASSASGSPSNEQYF
clone size: many; J gene: TRBJ2-7; CDR3 length: 14; V gene: TRBV4-1; D gene: TRBD1; CDR3 DNA: TGCGCCAGCAGCCGGACAGGGGAAGGAAACGAGCAGTACTTC; CDR3 protein: CASSRTGEGNEQYF
clone size: -; J gene: TRBJ2-3; CDR3 length: 14; V gene: TRBV12-3/TRBV12-4; D gene: -; CDR3 DNA: TGTGCCAGCAGTTTTGTGCGGACCACAGATACGCAGTATTTT; CDR3 protein: CASSFVRTTDTQYF
clone size: few; J gene: TRBJ2-7; CDR3 length: 12; V gene: TRBV7-9; D gene: TRBD2; CDR3 DNA: TGTGCCATACTAGCGGGAGAGCACGAGCAGTACTTC; CDR3 protein: CAILAGEHEQYF
clone size: many; J gene: TRBJ2-3; CDR3 length: 16; V gene: TRBV3-1; D gene: TRBD2; CDR3 DNA: TGTGCCAGCAGCCGCCGGGGACTAGCGGCAGCAGATACGCAGTATTTT; CDR3 protein: CASSRRGLAAADTQYF
clone size: few; J gene: TRBJ1-2; CDR3 length: 14; V gene: TRBV28; D gene: -; CDR3 DNA: TGTGCCAGCAGTTTCCTAGGGGAGGGCTATGGCTACACCTTC; CDR3 protein: CASSFLGEGYGYTF
clone size: many; J gene: TRBJ1-1; CDR3 length: 14; V gene: TRBV7-3; D gene: TRBD1; CDR3 DNA: TGTGCCAGCAGCCCCGACAGGGAGAACACTGAAGCTTTCTTT; CDR3 protein: CASSPDRENTEAFF
clone size: few; J gene: TRBJ2-7; CDR3 length: 18; V gene: TRBV6-2/TRBV6-3; D gene: -; CDR3 DNA: TGTGCCAGCAGTTACTCGATTAGATGGCGGGGTTTCTCCTACGAGCAGTACTTC; CDR3 protein: CASSYSIRWRGFSYEQYF
clone size: many; J gene: TRBJ2-7; CDR3 length: 12; V gene: TRBV28; D gene: -; CDR3 DNA: TGTGCCACTAGGGACTTAACCTACGAGCAGTACTTC; CDR3 protein: CATRDLTYEQYF
clone size: medium-sized; J gene: TRBJ2-3; CDR3 length: 15; V gene: TRBV28; D gene: -; CDR3 DNA: TGTGCCAGCAGTTGGAGGACAGCTAGCACAGATACGCAGTATTTT; CDR3 protein: CASSWRTASTDTQYF
clone size: hyperexpanded; J gene: TRBJ2-1; CDR3 length: 14; V gene: TRBV2; D gene: TRBD2; CDR3 DNA: TGTGCCAGCACACTAGCGGGGTCCTACAATGAGCAGTTCTTC; CDR3 protein: CASTLAGSYNEQFF
clone size: medium-sized; J gene: TRBJ2-1; CDR3 length: 14; V gene: TRBV6-2/TRBV6-3; D gene: TRBD1; CDR3 DNA: TGTGCCAGCAGTGCCGAGGGACAGTTCAATGAGCAGTTCTTC; CDR3 protein: CASSAEGQFNEQFF
clone size: many; J gene: TRBJ2-3; CDR3 length: 16; V gene: TRBV7-8; D gene: TRBD2; CDR3 DNA: TGTGCCAGCAGCTCGCCGACCGGGACTAGGACAGATACGCAGTATTTT; CDR3 protein: CASSSPTGTRTDTQYF
clone size: many; J gene: TRBJ1-5; CDR3 length: 17; V gene: TRBV2; D gene: -; CDR3 DNA: TGTGCCAGCAGTGTCCCGTCGCAGGGGACCTTCAATCAGCCCCAGCATTTT; CDR3 protein: CASSVPSQGTFNQPQHF
clone size: -; J gene: TRBJ1-5; CDR3 length: 15; V gene: TRBV7-2; D gene: -; CDR3 DNA: TGTGCCAGCAGCTTAGATTCGGGACGGAATCAGCCCCAGCATTTT; CDR3 protein: CASSLDSGRNQPQHF
clone size: medium-sized; J gene: TRBJ2-7; CDR3 length: 15; V gene: TRBV10-3; D gene: TRBD2; CDR3 DNA: TGTGCCATCAGTGAACTAGCGGGAGATCCCTACGAGCAGTACTTC; CDR3 protein: CAISELAGDPYEQYF
clone size: few; J gene: TRBJ2-7; CDR3 length: 13; V gene: TRBV6-1; D gene: -; CDR3 DNA: TGTGCCAGCAGTGTCAAGGCTCGGGACGAGCAGTACTTC; CDR3 protein: CASSVKARDEQYF
clone size: medium-sized; J gene: TRBJ2-3; CDR3 length: 15; V gene: TRBV7-3; D gene: TRBD2; CDR3 DNA: TGTGCCAGCAGCCGACTAGCGGCGGCGACAGATACGCAGTATTTT; CDR3 protein: CASSRLAAATDTQYF
clone size: -; J gene: TRBJ2-3; CDR3 length: 15; V gene: TRBV20-1; D gene: TRBD1; CDR3 DNA: TGCAGTGCTAGTTGGGGACAGGGGGCTACAGATACGCAGTATTTT; CDR3 protein: CSASWGQGATDTQYF
clone size: many; J gene: TRBJ2-7; CDR3 length: 15; V gene: TRBV29-1; D gene: TRBD2; CDR3 DNA: TGCAGCGTCCTGGGGACTAGCGGAAGCTCCTACGAGCAGTACTTC; CDR3 protein: CSVLGTSGSSYEQYF
clone size: many; J gene: TRBJ2-7; CDR3 length: 14; V gene: TRBV20-1; D gene: TRBD1; CDR3 DNA: TGCAGTGCAGCGGACAGGTTCTCCTCCTACGAGCAGTACTTC; CDR3 protein: CSAADRFSSYEQYF
clone size: few; J gene: TRBJ1-2; CDR3 length: 13; V gene: TRBV11-2; D gene: -; CDR3 DNA: TGTGCCAGCAGCAGGGAGAGGGACTATGGCTACACCTTC; CDR3 protein: CASSRERDYGYTF
clone size: few; J gene: TRBJ2-7; CDR3 length: 12; V gene: TRBV6-2/TRBV6-3; D gene: -; CDR3 DNA: TGTGCCAGCAGTTACAGCTCCTACGAGCAGTACTTC; CDR3 protein: CASSYSSYEQYF
clone size: many; J gene: TRBJ2-7; CDR3 length: 14; V gene: TRBV5-5; D gene: TRBD1; CDR3 DNA: TGTGCCAGCAGCAGGGTGGGGACAGGGTCCGAGCAGTACTTC; CDR3 protein: CASSRVGTGSEQYF
clone size: many; J gene: TRBJ1-2; CDR3 length: 15; V gene: TRBV7-8; D gene: -; CDR3 DNA: TGTGCCAGCAGCCCGGGGGACGGTGGGGTCTATGGCTACACCTTC; CDR3 protein: CASSPGDGGVYGYTF
clone size: many; J gene: TRBJ2-5; CDR3 length: 16; V gene: TRBV28; D gene: -; CDR3 DNA: TGTGCCAGCAGTTCGCCTGGCCGACATAGACAAGAGACCCAGTACTTC; CDR3 protein: CASSSPGRHRQETQYF
clone size: few; J gene: TRBJ2-1; CDR3 length: 15; V gene: TRBV6-1; D gene: -; CDR3 DNA: TGTGCCAGCAGGGCAGGCCTAAGCTCCTACAATGAGCAGTTCTTC; CDR3 protein: CASRAGLSSYNEQFF
clone size: many; J gene: TRBJ1-4; CDR3 length: 13; V gene: TRBV2; D gene: -; CDR3 DNA: TGTGCCAGTCTGGACAGAGGGAATGAAAAACTGTTTTTT; CDR3 protein: CASLDRGNEKLFF
clone size: many; J gene: TRBJ1-5; CDR3 length: 14; V gene: TRBV6-2/TRBV6-3; D gene: -; CDR3 DNA: TGTGCCAGCAGTTACAGGTCAGAGAATCAGCCCCAGCATTTT; CDR3 protein: CASSYRSENQPQHF
clone size: many; J gene: TRBJ1-1; CDR3 length: 14; V gene: TRBV6-1; D gene: -; CDR3 DNA: TGTGCCAGCAGTGACCCGGACGGGAACACTGAAGCTTTCTTT; CDR3 protein: CASSDPDGNTEAFF
clone size: many; J gene: TRBJ2-3; CDR3 length: 16; V gene: TRBV11-2; D gene: TRBD1; CDR3 DNA: TGTGCCAGCAGCCGTCTCAGGGACAGGGGTGCAGATACGCAGTATTTT; CDR3 protein: CASSRLRDRGADTQYF
clone size: many; J gene: TRBJ1-6; CDR3 length: 15; V gene: TRBV3-1; D gene: -; CDR3 DNA: TGTGCCAGCAGCCAAAGGCGGGGGGCGAATTCACCCCTCCACTTT; CDR3 protein: CASSQRRGANSPLHF
clone size: many; J gene: TRBJ2-3; CDR3 length: 17; V gene: TRBV3-1; D gene: TRBD2; CDR3 DNA: TGTGCCAGCAGCCAAGATACCAGCGGGAGAAGCACAGATACGCAGTATTTT; CDR3 protein: CASSQDTSGRSTDTQYF
clone size: many; J gene: TRBJ1-1; CDR3 length: 16; V gene: TRBV5-1; D gene: TRBD1; CDR3 DNA: TGCGCCAGCAGCTACTCCGGGACAGAGGAGGGCACTGAAGCTTTCTTT; CDR3 protein: CASSYSGTEEGTEAFF
clone size: -; J gene: TRBJ2-5; CDR3 length: 16; V gene: TRBV7-9; D gene: -; CDR3 DNA: TGTGCCAGCAGCCCCCCGATCCTAGGGGCACAAGAGACCCAGTACTTC; CDR3 protein: CASSPPILGAQETQYF
clone size: -; J gene: TRBJ1-1; CDR3 length: 12; V gene: TRBV7-9; D gene: -; CDR3 DNA: TGTGCCAGCAGCCCGTTGAACACTGAAGCTTTCTTT; CDR3 protein: CASSPLNTEAFF
clone size: -; J gene: TRBJ2-1; CDR3 length: 15; V gene: TRBV24-1; D gene: TRBD2; CDR3 DNA: TGTGCCACCAGTGATCCTAGCGGGAGTGGGAATGAGCAGTTCTTC; CDR3 protein: CATSDPSGSGNEQFF